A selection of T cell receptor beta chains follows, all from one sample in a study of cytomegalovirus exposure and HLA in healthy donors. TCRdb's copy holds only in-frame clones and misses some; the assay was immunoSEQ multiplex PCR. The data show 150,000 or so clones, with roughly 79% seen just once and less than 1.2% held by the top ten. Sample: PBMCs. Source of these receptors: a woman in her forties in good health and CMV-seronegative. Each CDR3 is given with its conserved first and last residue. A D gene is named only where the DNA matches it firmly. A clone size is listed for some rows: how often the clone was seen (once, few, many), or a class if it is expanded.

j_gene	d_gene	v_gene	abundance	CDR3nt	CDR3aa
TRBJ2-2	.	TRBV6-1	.	TGTGCCAGCAGTGGATCGGACAGGAACACCGGGGAGCTGTTTTTT	CASSGSDRNTGELFF
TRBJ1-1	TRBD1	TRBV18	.	TGTGCCAGCTCGTACCAAGGACAGGGCGAAGCTTTCTTT	CASSYQGQGEAFF
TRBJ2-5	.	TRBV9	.	TGTGCCAGCAGCGCAACGGGACTGCTAACCCGTGAGACCCAGTACTTC	CASSATGLLTRETQYF
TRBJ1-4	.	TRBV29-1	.	TGCAGCGCCTTTTTGGAAAAACTGTTTTTT	CSAFLEKLFF
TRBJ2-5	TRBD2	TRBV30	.	TGTGCCTGGAGCTTAGCGGGAGGGCAGGCCCAGTACTTC	CAWSLAGGQAQYF
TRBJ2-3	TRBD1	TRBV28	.	TGTGCCAGCAGTTTTGGGACAGGGAACACAGATACGCAGTATTTT	CASSFGTGNTDTQYF
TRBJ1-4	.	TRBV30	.	TGTGCCTGGTGGGACCTCCGGGGGGGACTGTTTTTT	CAWWDLRGGLFF
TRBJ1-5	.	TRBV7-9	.	TGTTCCAGCAGCTCAAACAATCAGCCCCAGCATTTT	CSSSSNNQPQHF
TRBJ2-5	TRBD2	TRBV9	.	TGTGCCAGCAGCGCCTCCGGGACTAGCGTTGAGGCCCAGTACTTC	CASSASGTSVEAQYF
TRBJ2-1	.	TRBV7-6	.	TGTGCCAGCAGTAGGCTAGCGAATCACAATGAGCAGTTCTTC	CASSRLANHNEQFF
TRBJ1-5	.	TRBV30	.	TGTGCCTGGAGTTCCGGGAACAATCAGCCCCAGCATTTT	CAWSSGNNQPQHF
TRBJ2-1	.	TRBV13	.	TGTGCCAGCAGCTTAGGCCAGAGGGTTGAGCAGTTCTTC	CASSLGQRVEQFF
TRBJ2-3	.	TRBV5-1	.	TGCGCCAGCAGCGTCGGGAGCTCGTCAGATACGCAGTATTTT	CASSVGSSSDTQYF
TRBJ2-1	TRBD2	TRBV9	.	TGTGCCAGCAGCGTAGCTAGCGGGAGGTTCAATGAGCAGTTCTTC	CASSVASGRFNEQFF
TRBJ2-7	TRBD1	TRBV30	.	TGTGCCTGGAGCTCCGGGACAGGGGGCGCAGGGCAGTACTTC	CAWSSGTGGAGQYF
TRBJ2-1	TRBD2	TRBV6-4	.	TGTGCCAGCAGTCTGTCTAGCGGGAGTTGGGATGAGCAGTTCTTC	CASSLSSGSWDEQFF
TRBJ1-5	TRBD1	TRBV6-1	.	TGTGCCAGCAAGGGACAGGGAGTCGCGAATCAGCCCCAGCATTTT	CASKGQGVANQPQHF
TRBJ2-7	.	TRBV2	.	TGTGCCAGCAGTGATCGGCTACAGTCCTACGAGCAGTACTTC	CASSDRLQSYEQYF
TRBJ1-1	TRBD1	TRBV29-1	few	TGCAGCGTTCAGGGGGGAGACAGGGGAAACACTGAAGCTTTCTTT	CSVQGGDRGNTEAFF
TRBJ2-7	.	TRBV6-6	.	TGTGCCAGCGTTTCCACAGGTCCGGGCGTCGAGCAGTACTTC	CASVSTGPGVEQYF
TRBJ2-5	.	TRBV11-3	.	TGTGCCAGCAGCCCTCCTGGGACTGCCTCTTGGGAGACCCAGTACTTC	CASSPPGTASWETQYF
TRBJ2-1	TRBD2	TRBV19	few	TGTGCCAGTAGTGTCCGGACTAGCGGAACCTACAATGAGCAGTTCTTC	CASSVRTSGTYNEQFF
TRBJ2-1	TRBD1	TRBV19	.	TGTGCCAGTAGTCTCGGACAGGGGAAGAATGAGCAGTTCTTC	CASSLGQGKNEQFF
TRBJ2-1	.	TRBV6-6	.	TGTGCCAGCAGTCGCTCCTACAATGAGCAGTTCTTC	CASSRSYNEQFF
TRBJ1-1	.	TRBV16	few	TGTGCCAGCAGCGCGGGGACTGAAGCTTTCTTT	CASSAGTEAFF
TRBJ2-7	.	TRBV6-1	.	TGTGCCAGCCGCCTCCCGGGACAAACCTACGAGCAGTACTTC	CASRLPGQTYEQYF
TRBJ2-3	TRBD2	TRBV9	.	TGTGCCAGCAGCTCCCCACGGGGGGGACTGACAGATACGCAGTATTTT	CASSSPRGGLTDTQYF
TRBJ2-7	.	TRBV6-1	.	TGTGCCAGCACCTTGGGGGCGGGAGCCTACGAGCAGTACTTC	CASTLGAGAYEQYF
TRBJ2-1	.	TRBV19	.	TGTGCCAGTAGTATTTTAGCCCGTAGGGGGAATGAGCAGTTCTTC	CASSILARRGNEQFF
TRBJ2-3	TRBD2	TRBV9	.	TGTGCCAGCAGCGTAGGCGGACTAGATCTTCTTGCTACGCAGTATTTT	CASSVGGLDLLATQYF
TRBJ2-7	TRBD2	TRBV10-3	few	TGTGCCATCGCGGGAGGGACTTCGTCCGAGCAGTACTTC	CAIAGGTSSEQYF
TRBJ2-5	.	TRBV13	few	TGTGCCAGCAGCCCACGGGGGATAGAGACCCAGTACTTC	CASSPRGIETQYF
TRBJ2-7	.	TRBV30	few	TGTGCCTGGAGTGTAGGGCACTCTAGCGCTGAGCAGTACTTC	CAWSVGHSSAEQYF
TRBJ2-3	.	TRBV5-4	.	TGTGCCAGCAGCTTGGGAGGGACTAGCACAGATACGCAGTATTTT	CASSLGGTSTDTQYF
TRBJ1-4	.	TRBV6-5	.	TGTGCCAGCAGTTATACGTATGGGGCAGGGGATGAAAAACTGTTTTTT	CASSYTYGAGDEKLFF
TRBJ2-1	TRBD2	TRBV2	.	TGTGCCAGCAGTAGGACTAGCGGAAATGAGCAGTTCTTC	CASSRTSGNEQFF
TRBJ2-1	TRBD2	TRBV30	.	TGTGCCTGGAGTGTACTTTTAATTAGCGGGAAAGCCTCCAATGAGCAGTTCTTC	CAWSVLLISGKASNEQFF